The 5 T cell receptor beta chains given below trace back to one sample, sequenced in a study of cytomegalovirus exposure and HLA in healthy donors. The primer mix had 60 Vbeta and 13 Jbeta primers. Clones were read by immunoSEQ multiplex PCR, and TCRdb kept only the in-frame ones, dropping some. The sample holds about 170,000 clones; roughly two thirds are singletons and the top ten take 4.5% to 5.5%. Sequenced material: PBMCs. Every receptor here comes from a woman aged 18-29 years in good health and CMV-seropositive.

This clone was seen a single time. J is TRBJ1-6 and V is TRBV9; weak D call: TRBD1 (6 bases). Between the trimmed V and J ends, which lost 3 bases and 8 bases, there was a span of 21 bases. The CDR3 is made up of 17 amino acids. Germline-derived CDR1 and CDR2 are SGDLS and YYNGEE. The CDR3 is CASSEGEGRGEDSPLHF. Here the CDR3 DNA reads TGTGCCAGCAGCGAGGGGGAGGGAAGGGGGGAGGATTCACCCCTCCACTTT.

V usage is TRBV28 and J usage is TRBJ2-7; perhaps TRBD2 as D (6 bases). Trimming pared 3 bases from V and 3 bases from J, leaving 18 bases between. This CDR3 has 16 residues. CDR1 and CDR2 (germline): MDHEN, SYDVKM. CDR3 sequence reads: CASSLYRSGLYYEQYF. The CDR3 nucleotides are TGTGCCAGCAGTTTGTACCGCTCGGGACTGTACTACGAGCAGTACTTC.

The chain carries TRBV12-5 and TRBJ2-3; 8 bases map to TRBD2. Trimming removed 2 bases from V and 0 bases from J; junction bases left unmatched: 10. This CDR3 is 18 amino acids long. Germline V gene sequence: CDR1 LGHNT, CDR2 FRNRAP. The CDR3 DNA sequence: TGTGCTAGTGGTTTGTATAGCGGGGCCCTTTTTAGCACAGATACGCAGTATTTT. This translates into CASGLYSGALFSTDTQYF.

This clone was seen only a few times. The CDR3 coding sequence is TGTGCCAGCAGTAACGACAGGGGGAAGAACACCGGGGAGCTGTTTTTT. Protein: CASSNDRGKNTGELFF. This chain connects TRBV28 to TRBJ2-2, with 9 bases matching TRBD1. The CDR3 covers 16 residues. Germline V gene sequence: CDR1 MDHEN, CDR2 SYDVKM. The V gene end was trimmed by 5 bases and the J gene end by 1 base; junction bases not matched to a gene: 5.

V gene TRBV7-2 combines with J gene TRBJ2-1; 9 bases are a match to TRBD1. V was clipped by 3 bases and J by 7 bases; unmatched bases: 16. From germline, CDR1 is SGHTA and CDR2 FQGNSA. The CDR3 is 18 residues long. The DNA for the CDR3 is TGTGCCAGCAGCTTGGATACCATACAGGGGGCTTTTGAGAATGAGCAGTTCTTC. The encoded protein is CASSLDTIQGAFENEQFF.